Following are 8 T cell receptor beta chains from one sample sequenced in a study of blood T cell repertoires in COVID-19. Some clones are missing from TCRdb's copy, which holds only in-frame ones; the method was immunoSEQ multiplex PCR. The data show roughly 200,000 clones, with roughly 89% seen just once and roughly 0.56% held by the top ten. The material sequenced was peripheral blood. Source of these receptors: a man aged 50 to 59 with acute or convalescent COVID-19.

This chain connects TRBV7-2 to TRBJ1-2; 7 bases are shared with TRBD1. The CDR3 length is 14 residues. With V trimmed by 5 bases and J by 8 bases, 11 bases remained unmatched. The germline V gene encodes CDR1 SGHTA and CDR2 FQGNSA. CDR3 DNA: TGTGCCAGCAGCCGGTGGGACAGCCCTAGGGGCTACACCTTC. Its translation is CASSRWDSPRGYTF.

This chain links TRBV10-1 with TRBJ2-5, with D possibly being TRBD2 (6 bases). V was pared by 9 bases and J by 0 bases, with 17 bases between. The germline gives CDR1 WNHNN, CDR2 SYGVQD (reference sequence). The CDR3 runs to 15 residues. The CDR3: CARGKDPGDQETQYF. CDR3 sequence (DNA): TGCGCCAGGGGTAAGGACCCGGGGGACCAAGAGACCCAGTACTTC.

This clone was picked up one time. The chain has TRBV10-3 and TRBJ1-6, with 9 positions matching TRBD1. Trimming took 2 bases from V and 5 from J; bases not matched to a gene: 1. This CDR3 region has 15 residues. The germline V gene has CDR1 ENHRY and CDR2 SYGVKD. CDR3 coding DNA: TGTGCCATCAGTGAGCGGACAGGGGATAATTCACCCCTCCACTTT. Translated, it gives CAISERTGDNSPLHF.

This rearrangement joins TRBV19 to TRBJ1-5, with D tentatively TRBD1 (6 bases). There are 15 residues in the CDR3. The germline V and J ends were trimmed by 5 bases and 3 bases, with 14 bases remaining between them. Germline CDR1 reads LNHDA; CDR2 reads SQIVND (reference sequence). The CDR3 here is CASSVHRVLNQPQHF. Here the CDR3 DNA reads TGTGCCAGTAGTGTACACAGGGTCCTCAATCAGCCCCAGCATTTT.

This chain joins TRBV19 and TRBJ2-1; D remains unclear. Germline CDR1 is LNHDA and CDR2 is SQIVND (reference sequence). The CDR3 has 13 amino acids. The germline V and J ends were trimmed by 5 bases and 9 bases, with 14 bases remaining between them. The CDR3: CASSVIGSFEQFF. In DNA, the CDR3 is TGTGCCAGTAGTGTTATAGGTAGCTTTGAGCAGTTCTTC.

The J gene is TRBJ1-2, the V gene TRBV6-4; TRBD1 might be the D (5 bases). Germline assignment: CDR1 MRHNA and CDR2 SNTAGT. There are 20 residues in the CDR3. The V and J ends lost 2 bases and 0 bases respectively, with 25 bases between them. The CDR3 region is CASSDLEKWVRVDSNYGYTF. CDR3 nucleotide sequence: TGTGCCAGCAGTGACCTCGAAAAATGGGTCAGGGTAGACTCTAACTATGGCTACACCTTC.

The CDR3 protein is CASSGPGGARGAGYTF. CDR3 DNA sequence: TGTGCCAGCAGCGGCCCGGGAGGGGCGCGCGGTGCCGGCTACACCTTC. The chain combines TRBV9 with TRBJ1-2; tentatively, D is TRBD1 (5 bases). The V gene lost 3 bases and the J gene lost 8 bases, with 23 bases spanning the gap. Germline V gene sequence: CDR1 SGDLS, CDR2 YYNGEE. The CDR3 sequence is 16 residues long.

This sequence joins TRBV5-1 and TRBJ2-2, with 8 positions matching TRBD1. V lost 4 bases and J lost 1; bases outside the gene matches: 3. Germline V gene sequence: CDR1 SGHRS, CDR2 YFSETQ. CDR3 length: 15 residues. The CDR3 coding sequence is TGCGCCAGCAGCACAGGACAGGGGAACACCGGGGAGCTGTTTTTT. It specifies CASSTGQGNTGELFF.